This TCR beta chain comes out of a study of cytomegalovirus exposure and HLA in healthy donors. Study-wide findings and caveats: Altogether, 150 or so TCR beta chains were recorded as cytomegalovirus-associated.

Data came from immunoSEQ multiplex PCR; TCRdb stores just in-frame clones and leaves some out. The sample holds 100,000 to 150,000 clones, approximately 85% seen once. Concerning this clone: Its matching antigen is unknown.

Germline V gives CDR1 MNHEY, CDR2 SMNVEV (reference sequence). J was trimmed by 5 bases and V by 7 bases; bases with no gene match: 5. The CDR3 runs to 13 residues. V usage is TRBV27 and J usage is TRBJ2-1, with TRBD2 matching over 7 bases. The sample was PBMCs. The TCR was taken from a man in his late teens or twenties in good health and CMV-seronegative. The CDR3 sequence is CASTDGLDNEQFF. CDR3 nucleotide sequence: TGTGCCAGCACCGACGGACTAGACAATGAGCAGTTCTTC.